Below, one TCR beta chain is given with its context. This sample is part of a study of shared clonotypes between healthy human individuals. Sequencing used immunoSEQ multiplex PCR; TCRdb keeps in-frame clones, though not all of them. The sample gives fewer than 1.8 million clones, approximately 98.5% of which show up once; approximately 0.4% is in the top ten. The J segment lost 3 bases and the V segment lost 5 bases, leaving 6 bases of the junction unmatched. Germline assignment: CDR1 MNHEY and CDR2 SMNVEV (reference sequence). The CDR3 consists of 15 residues. Sequenced material: naive CD4+ T cells sorted from blood. Subset reported: CD45RA+ positively selected. The TCR comes from a man in his thirties or forties in good health. The chain employs TRBV27 and TRBJ2-1, with 8 bases aligning to TRBD2. The CDR3 coding sequence is TGTGCCAGCAGTGAACTAGCGGCCTTCTACAATGAGCAGTTCTTC. Protein sequence: CASSELAAFYNEQFF.